This T cell receptor (beta chain) was recorded in a study of blood T cell repertoires in COVID-19. Study summary: There were acute and convalescent COVID-19 samples, and they came from the United States, Italy and Spain. Nucleic acid was either cDNA or gDNA, and it came from T cells, B-cell-depleted T cells, or PBMCs.

In the original workflow: Reference gene primer amplification in the assay estimated nucleated cell counts. This table comes from immunoSEQ multiplex PCR, and its TCRdb copy is limited to in-frame clones, with some not included. V, J and clone size are taken as reported in that table, and D and trimming were inferred from the DNA itself. The sample has 50,000 or so clones; about 90% are singletons. V was shortened by 0 bases and J by 6 bases, with 6 bases between the two germline ends. The CDR3 has 13 amino acids. Germline loops: CDR1 MNHEY, CDR2 SVGAGI. This clone was picked up a small number of times.

The chain links TRBV6-5 to TRBJ1-5, with D uncertain. This sequence was found in a man aged 65 to 79 with active COVID-19. The sample taken for sequencing was peripheral blood. The CDR3 DNA sequence: TGTGCCAGCAGTTACTCGGTGGCTCAGCCCCAGCATTTT. Protein sequence: CASSYSVAQPQHF.